The clone carrying this T cell receptor (beta chain) was recorded a few times. The data were obtained in a study of blood T cells in healthy people across ages. Next came a second PCR, run for about 7 to 11 cycles, which used a sample-barcoded 5' primer along with a J-beta primer mix. TCRdb reprocessed the 5' RACE reads via MiXCR and lists one record per CDR3 protein. The data show hundreds of thousands of distinct CDR3 sequences, with just over 55% seen just once and around 25% held by the top ten. Germline CDR1 reads LGHNA; CDR2 reads YSLEER. CDR3 length equals 15 residues. V was cut by 0 bases and J by 6 bases, with 13 bases left in between.

This sequence was found in a man aged 40-49 years in good health. The sequenced sample was blood. The gene calls are TRBV4-3 and TRBJ2-3, with D maybe TRBD2 (5 bases). The DNA for the CDR3 is TGCGCCAGCAGCCAAGATACGGGGAAAGGGGATACGCAGTATTTT. This sequence encodes CASSQDTGKGDTQYF.